This TCR beta chain was captured by sequencing in a study of regulatory and conventional T cells in RAG deficiency. TCRdb keeps only in-frame clones here, not all; method: immunoSEQ multiplex PCR. This sample has around 25,000 clones, with around 95% found just once. This CDR3 comprises 16 residues. V was pared by 0 bases and J by 4 bases, with 12 bases between. Germline V gives CDR1 LNHNV, CDR2 YYDKDF (reference sequence). Genomic DNA came from blood conventional CD4+ T cells gated CD25-low CD127-high. These data were also filed under a second study, of regulatory T cells. That paper states: Amplification used 52 TRBV primers and 13 TRBJ primers.

This chain connects TRBV15 to TRBJ1-4, with D possibly being TRBD1 (5 bases). The TCR sequence derives from a human donor in good health. What was sequenced was CD25- CD4+ T cells sorted from blood. The CDR3 bases are TGTGCCACCAGCAGAGAGGGGGGGGTAAATAATGAAAAACTGTTTTTT. Translating gives CATSREGGVNNEKLFF.